The present T cell receptor beta chain was sequenced within a study of T cells in Graves' hyperthyroidism and ophthalmopathy. This clonotype was counted many times. Germline V CDR1 and CDR2: GTSNPN, SVGIG (reference sequence). The CDR3 extends over 12 amino acids. Deletions cut 2 bases from V and 6 bases from J, with 11 bases between. Regions amplified from RNA transcripts were the TCR beta CDR3 regions. A first-round RT-PCR of the TCR CDR3 used the HTBI primer set. TCRdb recomputed calls from the multiplex PCR reads with MiXCR, one row per CDR3 protein. The sample comprises approximately 210,000 distinct CDR3 sequences, under 20% of which are singletons, and around 50% rests with the top ten.

The sequenced material came from blood. This chain connects TRBV30 to TRBJ2-7, with D unresolved. The source is a man aged 50 or older with Graves' hyperthyroidism. The DNA of the CDR3 is TGTGCCTGGAGTCGACCATCGGGCGAGCAGTACTTC. Protein product: CAWSRPSGEQYF.